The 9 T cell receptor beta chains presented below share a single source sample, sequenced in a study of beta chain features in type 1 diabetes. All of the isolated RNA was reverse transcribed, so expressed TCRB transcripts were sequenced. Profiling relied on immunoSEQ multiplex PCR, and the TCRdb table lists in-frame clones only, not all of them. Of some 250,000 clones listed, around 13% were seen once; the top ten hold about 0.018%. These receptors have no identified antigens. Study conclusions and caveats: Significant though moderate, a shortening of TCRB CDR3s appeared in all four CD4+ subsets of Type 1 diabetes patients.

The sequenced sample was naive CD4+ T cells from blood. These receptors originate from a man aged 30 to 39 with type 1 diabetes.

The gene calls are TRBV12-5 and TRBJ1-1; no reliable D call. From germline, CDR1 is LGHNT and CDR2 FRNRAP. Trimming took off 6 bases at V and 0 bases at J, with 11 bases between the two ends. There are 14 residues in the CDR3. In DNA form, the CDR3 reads TGTGCTAGTGGCAACGGTCCCATGAACACTGAAGCTTTCTTT. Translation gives CASGNGPMNTEAFF. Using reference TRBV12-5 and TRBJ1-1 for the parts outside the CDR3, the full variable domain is DARVTQTPRHKVTEMGQEVTMRCQPILGHNTVFWYRQTMMQGLELLAYFRNRAPLDDSGMPKDRFSAEMPDATLATLKIQPSEPRDSAVYFCASGNGPMNTEAFFGQGTRLTVV.

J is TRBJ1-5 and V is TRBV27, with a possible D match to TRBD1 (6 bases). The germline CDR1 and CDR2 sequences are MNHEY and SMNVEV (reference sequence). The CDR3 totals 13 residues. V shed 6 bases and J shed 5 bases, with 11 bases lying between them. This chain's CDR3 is CASSGGLYQPQHF. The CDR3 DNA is TGTGCCAGCAGCGGGGGGCTCTATCAGCCCCAGCATTTT.

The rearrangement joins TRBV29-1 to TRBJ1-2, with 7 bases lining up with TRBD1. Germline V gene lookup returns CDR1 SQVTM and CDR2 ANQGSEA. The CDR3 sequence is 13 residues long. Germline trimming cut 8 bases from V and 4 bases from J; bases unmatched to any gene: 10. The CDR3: CSSGAGTAYGYTF. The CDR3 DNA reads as TGCAGCTCTGGCGCCGGGACAGCCTATGGCTACACCTTC.

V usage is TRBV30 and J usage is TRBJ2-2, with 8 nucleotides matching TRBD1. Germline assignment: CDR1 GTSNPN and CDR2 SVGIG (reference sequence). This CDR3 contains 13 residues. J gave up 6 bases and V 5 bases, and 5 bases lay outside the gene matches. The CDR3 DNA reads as TGTGCCTGGGACCCACAGGGGGCCGGGGAGCTGTTTTTT. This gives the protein CAWDPQGAGELFF.

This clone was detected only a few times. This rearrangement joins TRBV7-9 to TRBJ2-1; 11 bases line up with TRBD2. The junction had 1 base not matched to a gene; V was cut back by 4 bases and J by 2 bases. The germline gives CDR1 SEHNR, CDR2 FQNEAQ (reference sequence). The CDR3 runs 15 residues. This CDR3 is CASSSLAGAYNEQFF. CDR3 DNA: TGTGCCAGCAGCTCACTAGCGGGAGCCTACAATGAGCAGTTCTTC.

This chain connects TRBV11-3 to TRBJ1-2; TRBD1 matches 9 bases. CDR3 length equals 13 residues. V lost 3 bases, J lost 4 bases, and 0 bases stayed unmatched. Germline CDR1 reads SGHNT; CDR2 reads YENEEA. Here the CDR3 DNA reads TGTGCCAGCAGCTTGGACAGGGGCTATGGCTACACCTTC. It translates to CASSLDRGYGYTF.

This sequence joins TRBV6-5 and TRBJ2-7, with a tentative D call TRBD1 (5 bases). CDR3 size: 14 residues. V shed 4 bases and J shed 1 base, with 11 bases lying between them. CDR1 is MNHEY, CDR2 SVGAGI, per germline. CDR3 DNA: TGTGCCAGCAGTTTGGACACCCAGTCCTACGAGCAGTACTTC. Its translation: CASSLDTQSYEQYF.

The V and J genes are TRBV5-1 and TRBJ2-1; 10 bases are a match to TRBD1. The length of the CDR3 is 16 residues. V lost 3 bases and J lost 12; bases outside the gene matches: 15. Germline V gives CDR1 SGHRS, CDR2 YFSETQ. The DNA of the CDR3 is TGCGCCAGCAGCTCCGGACAGGGGGACCTACTTGCGGGGCAGTTCTTC. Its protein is CASSSGQGDLLAGQFF.

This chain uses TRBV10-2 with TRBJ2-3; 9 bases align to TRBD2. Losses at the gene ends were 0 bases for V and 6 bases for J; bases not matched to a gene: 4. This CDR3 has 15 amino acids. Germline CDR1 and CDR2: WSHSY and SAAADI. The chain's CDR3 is CASSESLAGMDTQYF. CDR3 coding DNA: TGCGCCAGCAGTGAGTCCCTAGCGGGAATGGATACGCAGTATTTT.